This TCR beta chain was recorded in a study of glioma-infiltrating T cells after dendritic cell vaccination. At the level of the study: At biweekly intervals, patients got three intradermal dendritic cell vaccine injections.

The time point was: after dendritic cell vaccination, including at tumor progression/relapse. Only patients with spare fresh-frozen tumor and over two years of follow-up were included. Before vaccination, two weeks after the third vaccination, and at progression, PBMC were collected. Amplification used 60 V beta primers and 13 J beta primers. This table comes from immunoSEQ multiplex PCR, and its TCRdb copy is limited to in-frame clones, with some not included. The table records about 76,000 clones, 80% to 90% of them present only once. Trimming removed 0 bases from V and 6 bases from J, with 16 bases in between. The CDR3 is 16 residues long. Germline lookup yields CDR1 LNHNV and CDR2 YYDKDF (reference sequence).

The receptor comes from a human donor with glioblastoma. The chain has TRBV15 and TRBJ2-3; weak D call: TRBD1 (6 bases). This specimen consisted of blood, obtained after dendritic cell vaccination. The CDR3 DNA follows: TGTGCCACCAGCAGAGATCTCGGCAGGGGAAGTGATACGCAGTATTTT. Amino acids: CATSRDLGRGSDTQYF.